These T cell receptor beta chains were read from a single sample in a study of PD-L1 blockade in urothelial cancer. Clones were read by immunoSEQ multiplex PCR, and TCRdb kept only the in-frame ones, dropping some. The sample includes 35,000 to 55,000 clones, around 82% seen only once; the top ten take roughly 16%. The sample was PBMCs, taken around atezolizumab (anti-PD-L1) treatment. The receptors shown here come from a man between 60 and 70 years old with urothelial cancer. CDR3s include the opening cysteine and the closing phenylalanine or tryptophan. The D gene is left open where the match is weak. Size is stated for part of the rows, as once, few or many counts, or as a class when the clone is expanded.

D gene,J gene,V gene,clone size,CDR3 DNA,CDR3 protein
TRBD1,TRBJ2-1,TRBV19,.,TGTGCCAGTACCACAGGGGGCTCCTACAATGAGCAGTTCTTC,CASTTGGSYNEQFF
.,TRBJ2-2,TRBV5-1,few,TGCGCCAGCAGCTTGTCAGGAATAAACACCGGGGAGCTGTTTTTT,CASSLSGINTGELFF
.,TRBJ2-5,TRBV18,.,TGTGCCAGCACAACTGGGGGGGCCCGAGAGACCCAGTACTTC,CASTTGGARETQYF
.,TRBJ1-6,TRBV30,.,TGTGCCTGGAGTGTCGGCCGTCAGGGGTCGAGTTCACCCCTCCACTTT,CAWSVGRQGSSSPLHF
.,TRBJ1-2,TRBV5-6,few,TGTGCCAGCAGCTTGGAATCCCAGGACAGTGGCTACACCTTC,CASSLESQDSGYTF
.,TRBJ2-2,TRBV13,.,TGTGCCAGCAGCCCAAGGGGGGGCGCCGGGGAGCTGTTTTTT,CASSPRGGAGELFF
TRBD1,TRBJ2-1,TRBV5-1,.,TGCGCCAGCAGCCCGGACAGGGTAAATGAGCAGTTCTTC,CASSPDRVNEQFF
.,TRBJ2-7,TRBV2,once,TGTGCCAGCAGATTCCCGTGGGGCGGTGCCTACGAGCAGTACTTC,CASRFPWGGAYEQYF
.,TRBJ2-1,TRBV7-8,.,TGTGCCAGCAGCTTCACGGGGTGGCATGAGCAGTTCTTC,CASSFTGWHEQFF
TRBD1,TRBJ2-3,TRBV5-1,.,TGCGCCAGCAGCCTGTGGGACAGATCAACAGATACGCAGTATTTT,CASSLWDRSTDTQYF
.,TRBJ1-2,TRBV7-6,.,TGTGCCAGCAGCTTAGGCCAGGGTGGTGGCTACACCTTC,CASSLGQGGGYTF
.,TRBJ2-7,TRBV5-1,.,TGCGCCAGCAGCGCAGACAGCTACGAGCAGTACTTC,CASSADSYEQYF
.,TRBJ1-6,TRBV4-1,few,TGCGCCAGCAGCCAATCTAGACTCCCTAGCTCCTATAATTCACCCCTCCACTTT,CASSQSRLPSSYNSPLHF
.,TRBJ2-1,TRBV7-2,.,TGTGCCAGCAGCTTGTCTAGCGTCCTAGGCCCGTTCTTC,CASSLSSVLGPFF
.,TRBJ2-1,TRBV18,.,TGTGCCAGCTCACTTCTGATGGGGGCGCACGACAATGAGCAGTTCTTC,CASSLLMGAHDNEQFF
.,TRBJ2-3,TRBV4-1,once,TGCGCCAGCAGCCAAGTTGCGGGGACCACAGATACGCAGTATTTT,CASSQVAGTTDTQYF
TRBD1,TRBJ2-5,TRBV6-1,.,TGTGCCAGCAGTGAAAGGGGACAGGGCGGGACCCAGTACTTC,CASSERGQGGTQYF
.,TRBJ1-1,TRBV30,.,TGTGCCTGGAGTGTCACCTCGACAGGGAACACTGAAGCTTTCTTT,CAWSVTSTGNTEAFF
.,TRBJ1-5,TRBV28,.,TGTGCCAGCACGTCAGATAGCAATCAGCCCCAGCATTTT,CASTSDSNQPQHF
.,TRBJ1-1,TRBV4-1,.,TGCGCCAGCAGCGGACACCAGGGTTTGGGCACTGAAGCTTTCTTT,CASSGHQGLGTEAFF
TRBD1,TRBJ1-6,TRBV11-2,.,TGTGCCAGCAGCTCCCAAGACAGGGCCTACGATTCACCCCTCCACTTT,CASSSQDRAYDSPLHF
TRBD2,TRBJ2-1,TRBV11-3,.,TGTGCCAGCAGCGGCGGGGGGTCTCGTGACAATGAGCAGTTCTTC,CASSGGGSRDNEQFF
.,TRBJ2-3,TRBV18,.,TGTGCCAGCTCACCTCGGGACATTAGCACAGATACGCAGTATTTT,CASSPRDISTDTQYF
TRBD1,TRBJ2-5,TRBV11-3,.,TGTGCCAGCAGCGGGGACAGGGACGAGACCCAGTACTTC,CASSGDRDETQYF
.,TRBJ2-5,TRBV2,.,TGTGCCAGCAGTCTGGACAGATCAGGGACCCAGTACTTC,CASSLDRSGTQYF
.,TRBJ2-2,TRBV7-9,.,TGTGCCAGCAGCTTAGGACAGGCGGTCACCGGGGAGCTGTTTTTT,CASSLGQAVTGELFF
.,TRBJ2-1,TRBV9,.,TGTGCCAGCAGCGTAGACGTCAGTACCAATGAGCAGTTCTTC,CASSVDVSTNEQFF
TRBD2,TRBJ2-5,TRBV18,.,TGTGCCAGCTCATTACGACGCGCGGGGGGGCTACTGGAGACCCAGTACTTC,CASSLRRAGGLLETQYF
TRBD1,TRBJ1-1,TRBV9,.,TGTGCCAGCAGCATATCCGGGACAGGGGGGAACACTGAAGCTTTCTTT,CASSISGTGGNTEAFF
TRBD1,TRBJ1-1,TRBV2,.,TGTGCCAGCAGCCCTCTAAGGGGGCGGGACACTGAAGCTTTCTTT,CASSPLRGRDTEAFF
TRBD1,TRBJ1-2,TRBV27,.,TGTGCCAGCAGCCCTTGGGGGGGGACAGGGGTCTATGGCTACACCTTC,CASSPWGGTGVYGYTF
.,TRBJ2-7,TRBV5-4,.,TGTGCCAGCAGCCAGGCAGCGGGCTACGAGCAGTACTTC,CASSQAAGYEQYF
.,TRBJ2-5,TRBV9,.,TGTGCCAGCAGCGTCACAGGCCAAGTTCAAGAGACCCAGTACTTC,CASSVTGQVQETQYF
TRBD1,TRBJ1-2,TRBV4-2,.,TGTGCCAGCAGCCGGCGCGCTTCGGACAGGGCCAACTATGGCTACACCTTC,CASSRRASDRANYGYTF
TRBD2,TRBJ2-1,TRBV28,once,TGTGCCAGCAGTTTAGCGGGGGGGCCAAATGAGCAGTTCTTC,CASSLAGGPNEQFF
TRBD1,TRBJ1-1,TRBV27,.,TGTGCCAGCAGTCCCAGGGGGCGTGGGAACACTGAAGCTTTCTTT,CASSPRGRGNTEAFF
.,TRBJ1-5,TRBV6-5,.,TGTGCCAGCAGTTACCGTTTCAGGTATAGCAATCAGCCCCAGCATTTT,CASSYRFRYSNQPQHF